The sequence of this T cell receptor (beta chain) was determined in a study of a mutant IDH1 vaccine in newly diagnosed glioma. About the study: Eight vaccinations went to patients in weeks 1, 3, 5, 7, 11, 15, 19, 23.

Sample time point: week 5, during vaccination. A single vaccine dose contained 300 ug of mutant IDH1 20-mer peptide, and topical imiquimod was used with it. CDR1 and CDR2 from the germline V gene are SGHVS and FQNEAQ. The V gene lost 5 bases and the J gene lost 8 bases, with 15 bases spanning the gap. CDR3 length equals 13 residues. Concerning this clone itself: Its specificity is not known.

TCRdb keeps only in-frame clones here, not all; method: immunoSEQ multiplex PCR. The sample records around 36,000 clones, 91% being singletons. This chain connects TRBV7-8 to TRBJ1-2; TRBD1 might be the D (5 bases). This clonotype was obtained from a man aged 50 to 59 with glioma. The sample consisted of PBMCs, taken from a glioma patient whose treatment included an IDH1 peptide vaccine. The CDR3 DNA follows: TGTGCCAGCAGCCTAGGGGTCCAGTACGGCTACACCTTC. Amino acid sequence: CASSLGVQYGYTF.